Following are 31 T cell receptor beta chains from one sample sequenced in a study of a mutant IDH1 vaccine in newly diagnosed glioma. TCRdb's table, derived via immunoSEQ multiplex PCR, lists solely in-frame clones and lacks some. The table includes some 16,000 clones, around 95% detected once. The time point was: baseline, week 1 (first vaccination visit). The treatment here: pre-vaccination baseline after standard-of-care therapy. This specimen was peripheral blood mononuclear cells (PBMCs), taken from a glioma patient treated with radiotherapy, temozolomide or both. These TCRs come from a woman aged 18-29 years with glioma. Some clones in this sample may be carry-over from other donors' samples.

The rearrangement uses TRBV5-1 and TRBJ1-2, with 7 bases aligning to TRBD1. Trimming took 4 bases from V and 2 from J; bases not matched to a gene: 5. Germline V gene sequence: CDR1 SGHRS, CDR2 YFSETQ. The CDR3 extends over 14 amino acids. CDR3: CASSRDSENYGYTF. CDR3 nucleotides: TGCGCCAGCAGCCGGGACAGTGAAAACTATGGCTACACCTTC.

The chain links TRBV5-5 to TRBJ2-1; D uncertain. Germline-derived CDR1 and CDR2 are SGHKS and YYEKEE (reference sequence). This CDR3 has 14 residues. Trimming removed 0 bases at V and 2 bases at J, with 6 bases between. The chain's CDR3 is CASSLVRAYNEQFF. As DNA, the CDR3 is TGTGCCAGCAGCTTGGTCAGAGCCTACAATGAGCAGTTCTTC.

On this clone: The sample carries other DNA sequences with the same CDR3. The chain is built from TRBV19 and TRBJ2-7; D remains unclear. This CDR3 spans 12 amino acids. With 2 bases removed from V and 4 bases from J, the gap between germline ends came to 6 bases. Germline lookup yields CDR1 LNHDA and CDR2 SQIVND (reference sequence). CDR3 in amino acids: CASSIKGYEQYF. Here the CDR3 DNA reads TGTGCCAGTAGTATAAAGGGATACGAGCAGTACTTC.

The genes are TRBV27 and TRBJ2-7; D is undetermined. Trimming stripped 5 bases from V and 2 bases from J, with 7 bases between. CDR1 and CDR2 (germline): MNHEY, SMNVEV (reference sequence). This CDR3 is built from 12 residues. CDR3 DNA sequence: TGTGCCAGCAGTGTCTCGCCCTACGAGCAGTACTTC. This gives the protein CASSVSPYEQYF.

The chain is built from TRBV19 and TRBJ2-5, with TRBD2 identical over 13 bases. Looked up from germline, CDR1 is LNHDA and CDR2 is SQIVND (reference sequence). V was pared by 4 bases and J by 2 bases, with 4 bases of the junction left unmatched. This CDR3 comprises 16 residues. CDR3 amino acids: CASSTGLAGEQETQYF. The DNA of the CDR3 is TGTGCCAGTAGTACCGGACTAGCGGGGGAGCAAGAGACCCAGTACTTC.

The CDR3 loop reads CASHRQGWNQPQHF. The DNA for the CDR3 is TGTGCCAGCCATAGACAGGGGTGGAATCAGCCCCAGCATTTT. The chain carries TRBV19 and TRBJ1-5; 8 bases agree with TRBD1. This CDR3 has 14 amino acids. Germline CDR1 is LNHDA and CDR2 is SQIVND (reference sequence). V shed 9 bases, J shed 4 bases, and the junction held 8 bases outside the gene matches.

This chain connects TRBV29-1 to TRBJ1-5; D is unresolved. The CDR3 covers 12 residues. V lost 4 bases and J 1 base, leaving 5 bases between the germline ends. Per germline, CDR1 SQVTM and CDR2 ANQGSEA. The CDR3 DNA reads as TGCAGCGTTGGAGTGAGCAATCAGCCCCAGCATTTT. Its protein product is CSVGVSNQPQHF.

The rearrangement joins TRBV27 to TRBJ2-7, with D perhaps TRBD1 (6 bases). CDR3 length: 14 residues. V shed 3 bases and J shed 2 bases, with 11 bases lying between them. Germline V gives CDR1 MNHEY, CDR2 SMNVEV (reference sequence). The CDR3 loop is CASSLTGHPYEQYF. The DNA for the CDR3 is TGTGCCAGCAGTTTGACGGGACATCCCTACGAGCAGTACTTC.

V is TRBV19 and J is TRBJ1-2, with a weak D call TRBD1 (6 bases). There are 12 residues in the CDR3. V lost 5 bases and J 3 bases, leaving 7 bases between the germline ends. Germline lookup yields CDR1 LNHDA and CDR2 SQIVND (reference sequence). The CDR3 protein is CASSQGYYGYTF. The DNA for the CDR3 is TGTGCCAGTAGTCAGGGGTACTATGGCTACACCTTC.

The genes are TRBV11-2 and TRBJ2-7; D uncertain. The CDR3 runs to 18 residues. Trimming took off 1 base at V and 3 bases at J, with 22 bases between the two ends. The germline CDR1 and CDR2 sequences are SGHAT and FQNNGV. The CDR3 reads CASSLVPDAAWVFYEQYF. CDR3 nucleotides: TGTGCCAGCAGCTTAGTCCCGGACGCCGCATGGGTCTTCTACGAGCAGTACTTC.

The rearrangement uses TRBV4-2 and TRBJ1-2, with D possibly being TRBD1 (5 bases). The CDR3 runs 13 residues. V was shortened by 0 bases and J by 7 bases, with 9 bases between the two germline ends. CDR1 is LGHNA and CDR2 is YNFKEQ in the germline V gene. For the CDR3, the DNA is TGTGCCAGCAGCCAAGATCCAGGGAGTGGCTACACCTTC. Amino acid sequence: CASSQDPGSGYTF.

In this sample, this clone turned up once. This chain connects TRBV1 to TRBJ2-7; TRBD2, as called in the table, went unchecked against the DNA. TRBV1 is designated a pseudogene. The CDR3 is made up of 16 amino acids. The CDR3 loop reads CTSSQDHEGRRYEQYF. The CDR3 DNA is TGCACCAGCAGCCAAGATCACGAAGGGAGGAGGTACGAGCAGTACTTC.

This sequence joins TRBV19 and TRBJ2-5, with 8 bases aligning to TRBD2. The CDR3 has 15 residues. Per germline, CDR1 LNHDA and CDR2 SQIVND (reference sequence). The ends lost 0 bases at V and 5 bases at J; junction bases unmatched: 5. CDR3 residues: CASSIDLTSVETQYF. As DNA, the CDR3 is TGTGCCAGTAGTATAGATTTGACTAGCGTTGAGACCCAGTACTTC.

This chain uses TRBV7-2 with TRBJ2-5; 7 bases are shared with TRBD2. The end of the DNA is better explained by TRBJ2-7, so the J call may be wrong. The CDR3 runs to 15 residues. CDR1 is SGHTA and CDR2 is FQGNSA in the germline V gene. CDR3 nucleotide sequence: TGTGCCAGCAGCTTAGTGGGGAGCGGGGCCTACGAGCAGTACTTC. Translation: CASSLVGSGAYEQYF.

The rearrangement joins TRBV7-9 to TRBJ1-5; D is unresolved. Per the germline V gene, CDR1 is SEHNR and CDR2 is FQNEAQ (reference sequence). V lost 3 bases and J 5 bases, leaving 11 bases between the germline ends. The CDR3 extends over 14 amino acids. The CDR3 DNA reads as TGTGCCAGCAGCTTCGGGTCTTTAGATCAGCCCCAGCATTTT. Protein: CASSFGSLDQPQHF.

This chain uses TRBV29-1 with TRBJ1-1; TRBD1 might be the D (5 bases). This CDR3 has 10 residues. V lost 7 bases and J 7 bases, leaving 10 bases between the germline ends. Germline lookup yields CDR1 SQVTM and CDR2 ANQGSEA. The CDR3 bases are TGCAGCGAGGGACCTCTTGAAGCTTTCTTT. This encodes CSEGPLEAFF.

The V gene is TRBV6-1, the J gene TRBJ1-1, with unresolved D. V lost 0 bases and J lost 1, with 3 bases in between. The CDR3 sequence is 13 residues long. Per germline, CDR1 MNHNS and CDR2 SASEGT. CDR3 sequence (DNA): TGTGCCAGCAGTGAAGCCGAGAACACTGAAGCTTTCTTT. Its translation: CASSEAENTEAFF.

V usage is TRBV7-8 and J usage is TRBJ2-1, with D hard to call. Germline-derived CDR1 and CDR2 are SGHVS and FQNEAQ. V lost 4 bases, J lost 5 bases, and 12 bases lay in between. This CDR3 region has 14 residues. The DNA of the CDR3 is TGTGCCAGCAGCTCCCGCCGACGAGACAATGAGCAGTTCTTC. Translated, it gives CASSSRRRDNEQFF.

This chain joins TRBV5-1 and TRBJ2-1; D gene ambiguous. V was cut by 0 bases and J by 10 bases, with 14 bases left in between. The CDR3 is 14 residues long. Germline V lookup: CDR1 SGHRS, CDR2 YFSETQ. The CDR3 nucleotides read TGCGCCAGCAGCTTGGCCGGCGGCCAAGGGGAGCAGTTCTTC. Its translation is CASSLAGGQGEQFF.

This chain connects TRBV5-1 to TRBJ2-1; D unclear. This CDR3 comprises 14 residues. Trimming pared 0 bases from V and 1 base from J, leaving 5 bases between. Per germline, CDR1 SGHRS and CDR2 YFSETQ. CDR3 protein: CASSLAVSYNEQFF. In nucleotides, the CDR3 is TGCGCCAGCAGCTTGGCCGTATCCTACAATGAGCAGTTCTTC.

The V and J genes are TRBV29-1 and TRBJ2-2; a possible D gene is TRBD2 (5 bases). This CDR3 has 12 amino acids. The germline CDR1 and CDR2 sequences are SQVTM and ANQGSEA. The germline V and J ends were trimmed by 6 bases and 1 base, with 6 bases remaining between them. The CDR3 DNA reads as TGCAGCGTCGGGATGAACACCGGGGAGCTGTTTTTT. It is translated as CSVGMNTGELFF.

The J gene is TRBJ2-3, the V gene TRBV4-2, with D possibly TRBD1 on 5 matching bases. The CDR3 consists of 14 residues. Per the germline V gene, CDR1 is LGHNA and CDR2 is YNFKEQ. Trimming removed 1 base at V and 2 bases at J, with 7 bases between. In DNA, the CDR3 is TGTGCCAGCAGCCAAGTGGGGCCCACAGATACGCAGTATTTT. Its protein is CASSQVGPTDTQYF.

V and J are TRBV7-9 and TRBJ2-3; D is unclear. Germline V lookup: CDR1 SEHNR, CDR2 FQNEAQ (reference sequence). The CDR3 totals 13 residues. The V end was cut by 8 bases, the J end by 5 bases, with 14 bases between. The CDR3 DNA sequence: TGTGCCAGCGCCCGCGGTTGGAGAGATACGCAGTATTTT. Residues: CASARGWRDTQYF.

This chain joins TRBV18 and TRBJ2-3; possible D gene TRBD1, 5 bases. In germline, CDR1 is KGHSH, CDR2 LQKENI. Trimming removed 3 bases at V and 2 bases at J, with 12 bases between. This CDR3 comprises 15 residues. CDR3 residues: CASSPGVGATDTQYF. The CDR3 coding sequence is TGTGCCAGCTCACCGGGCGTTGGGGCCACAGATACGCAGTATTTT.

The J gene is TRBJ1-1, the V gene TRBV28, with a weak D call TRBD1 (5 bases). The germline V gene has CDR1 MDHEN and CDR2 SYDVKM. The CDR3 sequence is 21 residues long. V was clipped by 6 bases and J by 0 bases, with 32 bases between them. The CDR3 spells CASRGVVWQASRDLLNTEAFF. CDR3 DNA: TGTGCCAGCAGGGGGGTGGTATGGCAGGCCTCGAGAGATTTGCTGAACACTGAAGCTTTCTTT.

The gene calls are TRBV11-2 and TRBJ1-1, with D uncertain. The CDR3 is 13 residues long. The V and J ends lost 1 base and 0 bases respectively, with 3 bases between them. The V gene's germline CDR1 is SGHAT and CDR2 FQNNGV. CDR3 coding DNA: TGTGCCAGCAGCTTAGGAGTGAACACTGAAGCTTTCTTT. Protein sequence: CASSLGVNTEAFF.

The chain employs TRBV27 and TRBJ2-1; D is unresolved. Trimming cost V 4 bases and J 2 bases, with 9 bases left between them. Germline V CDR1 and CDR2: MNHEY, SMNVEV (reference sequence). CDR3 length: 14 residues. Here the CDR3 DNA reads TGTGCCAGCAGTTCCGGATCAACCTACAATGAGCAGTTCTTC. Translating gives CASSSGSTYNEQFF.

This clone was detected only once. The junction shows a germline mismatch at one end, possibly a read error. This chain connects TRBV6-5 to TRBJ2-1, with D hard to call. This CDR3 comprises 12 residues. Germline V CDR1 and CDR2: MNHEY, SVGAGI. For the CDR3, the DNA is TGTGCCAGCAGTCCCCAGTGGAATGAGCAGCTCTTC. This sequence encodes CASSPQWNEQLF.

V usage is TRBV4-1 and J usage is TRBJ2-3; D remains unclear. In germline, CDR1 is MGHRA, CDR2 YSYEKL. Trimming took off 6 bases at V and 0 bases at J, with 7 bases between the two ends. The CDR3 loop spans 13 amino acids. The CDR3 here is CASRPTSTDTQYF. For the CDR3, the DNA is TGCGCCAGCAGGCCTACTAGCACAGATACGCAGTATTTT.

The chain employs TRBV19 and TRBJ1-5, with TRBD1 matching 10 bases. Trimming at V came to 3 bases and at J to 0 bases, leaving 8 bases not matched to a gene. The CDR3 is 18 amino acids. The germline V gene encodes CDR1 LNHDA and CDR2 SQIVND (reference sequence). CDR3 region: CASSIMDRGIYSNQPQHF. The CDR3 nucleotides are TGTGCCAGTAGTATCATGGACAGGGGGATTTATAGCAATCAGCCCCAGCATTTT.

This clone has only one observation. The chain recombines TRBV28 with TRBJ1-5; D ambiguous. Trimming stripped 3 bases from V and 0 bases from J, with 15 bases between. The CDR3 totals 17 residues. Germline CDR1 reads MDHEN; CDR2 reads SYDVKM. CDR3 residues: CASSLFGNAISNQPQHF. For the CDR3, the DNA is TGTGCCAGCAGTTTGTTCGGGAACGCGATTAGCAATCAGCCCCAGCATTTT.